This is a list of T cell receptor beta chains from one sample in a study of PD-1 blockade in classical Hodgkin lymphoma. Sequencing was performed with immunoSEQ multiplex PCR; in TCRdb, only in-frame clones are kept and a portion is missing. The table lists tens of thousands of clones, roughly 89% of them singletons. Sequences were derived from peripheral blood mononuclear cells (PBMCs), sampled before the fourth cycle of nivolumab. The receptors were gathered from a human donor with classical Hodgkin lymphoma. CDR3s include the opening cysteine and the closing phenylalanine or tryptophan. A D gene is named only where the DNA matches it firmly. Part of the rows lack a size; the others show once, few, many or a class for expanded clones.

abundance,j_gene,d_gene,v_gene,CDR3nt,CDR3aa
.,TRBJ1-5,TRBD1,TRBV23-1,TGCGCCAGCAGTCCCCCTAGGGGGCGAGAATCCCGCAATCAGCCCCAGCATTTT,CASSPPRGRESRNQPQHF
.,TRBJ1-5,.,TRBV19,TGTGCCAGTAAGTCGTTGGCAGGGATCGAGCAAATATATAGCAATCAGCCCCAGCATTTT,CASKSLAGIEQIYSNQPQHF
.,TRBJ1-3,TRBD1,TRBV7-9,TGTGCCAGCAGCGACTACAGGGGTCTCGTCCGGGACACCATATATTTT,CASSDYRGLVRDTIYF
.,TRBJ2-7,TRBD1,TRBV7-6,TGTGCCAGCAGCTTAAGGGACAGCAACTACGAGCAGTACTTC,CASSLRDSNYEQYF
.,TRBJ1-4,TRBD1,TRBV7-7,TGTGCTAGCAGCTTGGGACAGGGGGACGAAAAACTGTTTTTT,CASSLGQGDEKLFF
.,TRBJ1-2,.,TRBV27,TGTGCCAGCAGTTTATCTACCCGGAATGGCTACACCTTC,CASSLSTRNGYTF
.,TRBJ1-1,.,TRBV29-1,TGCAGCGTTGAAGACCAGGGGTTAACTGAAGCTTTCTTT,CSVEDQGLTEAFF
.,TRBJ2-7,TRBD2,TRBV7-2,TGTGCCAGCAGCTTACAGCGGGGGGGCCTCTACGAGCAGTACTTC,CASSLQRGGLYEQYF
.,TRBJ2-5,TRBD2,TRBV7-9,TGTGCCAGCAGCTCCCGACTAGCGGGGGAAGAGACCCAGTACTTC,CASSSRLAGEETQYF
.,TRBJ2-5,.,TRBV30,TGTGCCTGGAGTGTAGAAAGGCCTCTGGAGACCCAGTACTTC,CAWSVERPLETQYF
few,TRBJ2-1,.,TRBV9,TGTGCCAGCAGCGTAGACTCGTACAATGAGCAGTTCTTC,CASSVDSYNEQFF
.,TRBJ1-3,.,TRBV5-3,TGTGCCAGAAGCTTGGGGCCCCGGCGCTCTGGAAACACCATATATTTT,CARSLGPRRSGNTIYF